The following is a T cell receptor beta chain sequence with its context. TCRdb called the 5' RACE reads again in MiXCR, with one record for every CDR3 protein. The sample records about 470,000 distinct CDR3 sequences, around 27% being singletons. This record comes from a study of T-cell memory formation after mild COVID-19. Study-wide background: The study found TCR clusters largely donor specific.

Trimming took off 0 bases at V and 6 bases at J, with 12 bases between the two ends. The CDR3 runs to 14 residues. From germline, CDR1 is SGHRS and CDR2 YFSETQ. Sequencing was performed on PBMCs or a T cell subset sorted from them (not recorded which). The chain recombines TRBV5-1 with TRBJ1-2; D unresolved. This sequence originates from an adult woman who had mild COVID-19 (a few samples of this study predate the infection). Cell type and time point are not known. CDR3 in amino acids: CASSLGRRTDGYTF. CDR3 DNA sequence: TGCGCCAGCAGCTTGGGACGGAGAACGGATGGCTACACCTTC.